These T cell receptor beta chains were read from a single sample in a study of response to subunit inactivated influenza vaccine. TCRdb called the RT-PCR reads again in MiXCR, with one record for every CDR3 protein. This table holds hundreds of thousands of distinct CDR3 sequences, about 15% found once. This specimen consisted of PBMCs from blood, obtained roughly 12 days after vaccination. These receptors originate from a man aged 45 to 65 who received an inactivated influenza vaccine. Each CDR3 is given with its conserved first and last residue. The D gene is left open where the match is weak. Clone size appears in some rows only: once, few, many, or a class for an expanded clone.

V gene	D gene	J gene	clone size	CDR3 length	CDR3 protein	CDR3 DNA
TRBV9	TRBD2	TRBJ2-5	few	16	CASSVLAGGPQETQYF	TGTGCCAGCAGCGTATTAGCGGGGGGGCCTCAAGAGACCCAGTACTTC
TRBV7-9	NA	TRBJ2-3	few	13	CASSPDFTDTQYF	TGTGCCAGCAGCCCCGATTTCACAGATACGCAGTATTTT
TRBV4-1	NA	TRBJ1-6	few	16	CASSPTGSSYNSPLHF	TGCGCCAGCAGCCCTACAGGGAGCTCCTATAATTCACCCCTCCACTTT
TRBV4-2	TRBD1	TRBJ2-6	few	17	CASSQRTGGSGANVLTF	TGTGCCAGCAGCCAACGGACAGGGGGGTCTGGGGCCAACGTCCTGACTTTC
TRBV5-4	NA	TRBJ2-3	NA	15	CASSLASRGRDTQYF	TGTGCCAGCAGCTTGGCCAGTCGGGGAAGAGATACGCAGTATTTT
TRBV12-3/TRBV12-4	TRBD2	TRBJ2-7	few	15	CASSLSGGSGYEQYF	TGTGCCAGCAGTTTATCTGGCGGGAGCGGGTACGAGCAGTACTTC
TRBV9	NA	TRBJ2-5	few	14	CASSVSGFQETQYF	TGTGCCAGCAGCGTAAGCGGCTTTCAAGAGACCCAGTACTTC
TRBV29-1	NA	TRBJ2-7	few	12	CSAALRGYEQYF	TGCAGCGCCGCCCTCCGGGGCTACGAGCAGTACTTC
TRBV30	NA	TRBJ2-7	NA	14	CASTMGGGPYEQYF	TGTGCCTCAACCATGGGGGGGGGCCCCTACGAGCAGTACTTC
TRBV10-3	NA	TRBJ2-7	NA	11	CAISESSVQYF	TGTGCCATCAGTGAGTCCTCCGTACAGTACTTC
TRBV3-1	NA	TRBJ2-2	few	15	CASTLLGPNTGELFF	TGTGCCAGCACCCTCCTGGGACCGAACACCGGGGAGCTGTTTTTT